The rows below give T cell receptor beta chains drawn from one sample of a study of cytomegalovirus exposure and HLA in healthy donors. The method was immunoSEQ multiplex PCR; TCRdb's version includes in-frame clones alone and lacks a portion of them. The repertoire holds about 200,000 clones, with around 84% as singletons. The sample consisted of PBMCs. The origin of the receptors is a man aged 35 to 55 in good health and CMV-seropositive. Each CDR3 is given with its conserved first and last residue. Each record gives: D gene, clone size, V gene, J gene, CDR3 protein, CDR3 DNA. A D gene is named only where the DNA matches it firmly. A clone size is listed for some rows: how often the clone was seen (once, few, many), or a class if it is expanded.

D: NA; size: NA; V: TRBV7-6; J: TRBJ2-3; CDR3: CASSLVSGGDRTDTQYF; DNA: TGTGCCAGCAGCTTGGTAAGCGGCGGGGACCGCACAGATACGCAGTATTTT
D: NA; size: once; V: TRBV18; J: TRBJ2-2; CDR3: CASSPSQGNTGELFF; DNA: TGTGCCAGCTCACCTTCACAGGGGAACACCGGGGAGCTGTTTTTT
D: TRBD1; size: NA; V: TRBV2; J: TRBJ2-7; CDR3: CASIRQGGYEQYF; DNA: TGTGCCAGCATTAGACAGGGGGGCTACGAGCAGTACTTC
D: TRBD2; size: few; V: TRBV9; J: TRBJ2-3; CDR3: CASSLTPSGGRDGTDTQYF; DNA: TGTGCCAGCAGCCTTACTCCTAGCGGGGGGAGAGACGGCACAGATACGCAGTATTTT
D: NA; size: NA; V: TRBV7-9; J: TRBJ2-7; CDR3: CASSHDFYEQYF; DNA: TGTGCCAGCAGCCACGACTTCTACGAGCAGTACTTC
D: NA; size: NA; V: TRBV29-1; J: TRBJ2-7; CDR3: CSVVGRGGSSYEQYF; DNA: TGCAGCGTTGTTGGCCGCGGGGGCTCCTCCTACGAGCAGTACTTC
D: NA; size: NA; V: TRBV7-7; J: TRBJ2-5; CDR3: CASSLGGGSLETQYF; DNA: TGTGCCAGCAGCTTGGGCGGGGGCTCGTTGGAGACCCAGTACTTC
D: TRBD2; size: NA; V: TRBV4-1; J: TRBJ2-5; CDR3: CASSQDPGGGETQYF; DNA: TGTGCCAGCAGCCAAGATCCGGGGGGTGGGGAGACCCAGTACTTC
D: NA; size: NA; V: TRBV9; J: TRBJ2-6; CDR3: CASSVARYSGANVLTF; DNA: TGTGCCAGCAGCGTAGCTAGGTACTCTGGGGCCAACGTCCTGACTTTC
D: TRBD1; size: few; V: TRBV6-6; J: TRBJ1-2; CDR3: CASTPGQGTYGYTF; DNA: TGTGCCAGCACTCCGGGACAGGGGACGTATGGCTACACCTTC
D: TRBD1; size: once; V: TRBV7-9; J: TRBJ1-2; CDR3: CASSAGTANYGYTF; DNA: TGTGCCAGCAGCGCCGGGACAGCTAACTATGGCTACACCTTC
D: NA; size: NA; V: TRBV4-1; J: TRBJ2-7; CDR3: CASSQDPNSYEQYF; DNA: TGCGCCAGCAGCCAAGACCCCAATTCCTACGAGCAGTACTTC
D: NA; size: few; V: TRBV6-5; J: TRBJ1-2; CDR3: CASSSPGVTNYGYTF; DNA: TGTGCCAGCAGTTCTCCGGGGGTTACTAACTATGGCTACACCTTC